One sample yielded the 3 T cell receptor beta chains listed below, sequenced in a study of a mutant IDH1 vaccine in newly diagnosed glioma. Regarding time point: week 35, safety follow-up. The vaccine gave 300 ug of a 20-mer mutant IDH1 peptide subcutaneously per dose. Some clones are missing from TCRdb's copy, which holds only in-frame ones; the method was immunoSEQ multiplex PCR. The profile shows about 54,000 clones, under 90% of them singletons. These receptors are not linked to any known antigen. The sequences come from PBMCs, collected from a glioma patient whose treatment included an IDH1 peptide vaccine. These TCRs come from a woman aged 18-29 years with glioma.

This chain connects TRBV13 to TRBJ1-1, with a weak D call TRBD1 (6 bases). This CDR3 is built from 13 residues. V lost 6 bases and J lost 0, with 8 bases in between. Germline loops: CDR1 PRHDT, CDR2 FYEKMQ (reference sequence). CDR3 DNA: TGTGCCAGCAGAGGACAGTTGAACACTGAAGCTTTCTTT. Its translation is CASRGQLNTEAFF.

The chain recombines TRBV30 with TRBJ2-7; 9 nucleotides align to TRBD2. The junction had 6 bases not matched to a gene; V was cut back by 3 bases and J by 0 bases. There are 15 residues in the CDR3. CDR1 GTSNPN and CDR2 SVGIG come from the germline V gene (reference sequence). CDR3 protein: CAWSAGGSGSYEQYF. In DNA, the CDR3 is TGTGCCTGGAGCGCGGGGGGGTCGGGCTCCTACGAGCAGTACTTC.

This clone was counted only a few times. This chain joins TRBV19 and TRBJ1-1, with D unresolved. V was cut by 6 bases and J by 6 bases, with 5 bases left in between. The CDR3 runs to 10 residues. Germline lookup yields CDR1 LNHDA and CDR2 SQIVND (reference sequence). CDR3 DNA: TGTGCCAGTAGGGGCGCTGAAGCTTTCTTT. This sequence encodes CASRGAEAFF.